This TCR beta chain is from a study of T cells in localized non-small cell lung cancer. Profiled with immunoSEQ multiplex PCR; TCRdb holds only in-frame clones, not every one. This sample has 41,000 or so clones, with approximately 86% found just once. Looked up from germline, CDR1 is SGHRS and CDR2 is YFSETQ. The CDR3 contains 16 residues. Remarks on this clone: An end of the junction differs from the germline gene, which may be a read error.

Sequences were derived from peripheral blood, sampled before any cancer treatment. This TCR came from a woman aged 18-55 years with stage III lung adenocarcinoma. The rearrangement links TRBV5-1 to TRBJ2-5, with D unclear. CDR3 bases: TGTGCCAGCAGCTTGGGAACTGGTACTTTCCAAGAGACCCAGTACTTC. It specifies CASSLGTGTFQETQYF.